The 28 T cell receptor beta chains below all came from one sample that was sequenced in a study of CD8+ T cells in alopecia areata. RNA, once extracted, was reverse transcribed into cDNA for use as the sequencing template. The protocol was immunoSEQ multiplex PCR, while the TCRdb copy is restricted to in-frame clones and leaves out a portion. The sample lists 70,000 or so clones; 25% to 30% were seen once. The sample's treatment: oral pan-JAK inhibitor, 5-10 mg twice daily. Source: CD8+ T cells sorted from blood, taken at week 4, from a patient treated with tofacitinib. These receptors came from a human donor with alopecia areata.

This clone was recorded a few times. This chain links TRBV14 with TRBJ1-2; 11 bases map to TRBD1. The CDR3 extends over 14 amino acids. J was trimmed by 4 bases and V by 8 bases; bases with no gene match: 6. The germline CDR1 and CDR2 sequences are SGHDN and FVKESK. This chain's CDR3 is CASEPGTGGYGYTF. The CDR3 nucleotides read TGTGCCAGCGAGCCTGGGACAGGGGGCTATGGCTACACCTTC. Looking up the rest from reference TRBV14 and TRBJ1-2 gives the full variable domain: EAGVTQFPSHSVIEKGQTVTLRCDPISGHDNLYWYRRVMGKEIKFLLHFVKESKQDESGMPNNRFLAERTGGTYSTLKVQPAELEDSGVYFCASEPGTGGYGYTFGSGTRLTVV.

This clone was detected ten times or more. The rearrangement links TRBV2 to TRBJ1-1; weak D call: TRBD1 (5 bases). Looked up from germline, CDR1 is SNHLY and CDR2 is FYNNEI. This CDR3 has 16 residues. V shed 3 bases and J shed 3 bases, with 17 bases lying between them. In nucleotides, the CDR3 is TGTGCCAGCAGTGATATGGGACGACTGGGTGACACTGAAGCTTTCTTT. This codes for CASSDMGRLGDTEAFF.

This clone was detected only once. The chain carries TRBV19 and TRBJ2-1; D might be TRBD1 (6 bases). From germline, CDR1 is LNHDA and CDR2 SQIVND (reference sequence). The length of the CDR3 is 10 residues. Trimming pared 9 bases from V and 9 bases from J, leaving 9 bases between. CDR3 in DNA: TGTGCCAGCAGGGGTGGTGAGCAGTTCTTC. This sequence encodes CASRGGEQFF.

This clone was seen more than once but under ten times. This rearrangement joins TRBV7-8 to TRBJ1-2; D not resolved. CDR1 is SGHVS and CDR2 is FQNEAQ in the germline V gene. Deletions cut 5 bases from V and 2 bases from J, with 12 bases between. There are 14 residues in the CDR3. In DNA, the CDR3 is TGTGCCAGCAGCCGAAGTAGCCCCAACTATGGCTACACCTTC. Its protein product is CASSRSSPNYGYTF. Using reference TRBV7-8 and TRBJ1-2 for the parts outside the CDR3, the full variable domain is GAGVSQSPRYKVAKRGQDVALRCDPISGHVSLFWYQQALGQGPEFLTYFQNEAQLDKSGLPSDRFFAERPEGSVSTLKIQRTQQEDSAVYLCASSRSSPNYGYTFGSGTRLTVV.

The rearrangement uses TRBV19 and TRBJ2-1; D might be TRBD1 or TRBD2, each matching 7 bases. Germline loops: CDR1 LNHDA, CDR2 SQIVND (reference sequence). Between the trimmed V and J ends, which lost 6 bases and 4 bases, there was a span of 16 bases. The CDR3 covers 15 residues. The CDR3 region has the DNA TGTGCCAGTAGAGAGGGGGCGGGAGCTTACAATGAGCAGTTCTTC. Translated, it gives CASREGAGAYNEQFF.

This clone was picked up many times. This chain links TRBV7-6 with TRBJ2-7; a weak D match, TRBD1 (6 bases). Germline V gene sequence: CDR1 SGHVS, CDR2 FNYEAQ. Trimming cost V 5 bases and J 4 bases, with 15 bases left between them. The CDR3 is 14 amino acids. The CDR3 nucleotides read TGTGCCAGCAGCCCGCGGACAGCAGAGTACGAGCAGTACTTC. Protein product: CASSPRTAEYEQYF.

This sequence joins TRBV29-1 and TRBJ1-4, with D hard to call. In germline, CDR1 is SQVTM, CDR2 ANQGSEA. V was clipped by 4 bases and J by 8 bases, with 8 bases between them. The CDR3 has 11 residues. CDR3 in amino acids: CSVGFGEKLFF. CDR3 coding DNA: TGCAGCGTTGGTTTCGGGGAAAAACTGTTTTTT.

This clone was counted many times. The chain carries TRBV4-1 and TRBJ1-5, with D possibly TRBD1 on 6 matching bases. Germline CDR1 reads MGHRA; CDR2 reads YSYEKL. The CDR3 sequence is 17 residues long. With 2 bases removed from V and 4 bases from J, the gap between germline ends came to 18 bases. The chain's CDR3 is CASSQTTRGQGNQPQHF. CDR3 coding DNA: TGCGCCAGCAGCCAAACCACCCGGGGCCAGGGGAATCAGCCCCAGCATTTT.

J is TRBJ1-2 and V is TRBV29-1; D is unresolved. Germline V gives CDR1 SQVTM, CDR2 ANQGSEA. With 8 bases removed from V and 3 bases from J, the gap between germline ends came to 10 bases. This CDR3 has 11 amino acids. For the CDR3, the DNA is TGCAGCCTTTTGGATGACTATGGCTACACCTTC. This gives the protein CSLLDDYGYTF.

The rearrangement joins TRBV4-1 to TRBJ1-5; no firm D call. The CDR3 extends over 14 amino acids. V was pared by 1 base and J by 5 bases, with 9 bases between. The germline V gene encodes CDR1 MGHRA and CDR2 YSYEKL. CDR3 bases: TGCGCCAGCAGCCAAGTCCCCTCATATCAGCCCCAGCATTTT. Amino acid sequence: CASSQVPSYQPQHF.

This clone was counted between two and nine times. The chain recombines TRBV7-9 with TRBJ2-7, with D possibly matching TRBD2 (6 bases). Germline V CDR1 and CDR2: SEHNR, FQNEAQ (reference sequence). The CDR3 length is 12 residues. V was cut by 5 bases and J by 9 bases, with 14 bases left in between. The CDR3 loop reads CASSLDYSGQYF. The CDR3 coding sequence is TGTGCCAGCAGCCTTGACTATAGCGGGCAGTACTTC.

This clone has a handful of counts. The chain combines TRBV27 with TRBJ2-5; D is possibly TRBD1 or TRBD2 (5 bases each). Looked up from germline, CDR1 is MNHEY and CDR2 is SMNVEV (reference sequence). The CDR3 runs to 14 residues. V lost 7 bases and J 5 bases, leaving 17 bases between the germline ends. The CDR3 DNA is TGTGCCAGCATGGGGGAACCAAGGCGGGAGACCCAGTACTTC. Amino acid sequence: CASMGEPRRETQYF.

The chain has TRBV29-1 and TRBJ2-7, with 11 bases aligning to TRBD1. This CDR3 contains 14 residues. Trimming removed 6 bases from V and 2 bases from J; junction bases left unmatched: 6. Looked up from germline, CDR1 is SQVTM and CDR2 is ANQGSEA. The CDR3 nucleotides are TGCAGCGTAGCGGGACAGGGGGACACCTACGAGCAGTACTTC. Its protein is CSVAGQGDTYEQYF.

This clone showed up many times. The chain uses TRBV29-1 and TRBJ2-2; a weak D match, TRBD2 (5 bases). Germline assignment: CDR1 SQVTM and CDR2 ANQGSEA. This CDR3 spans 16 amino acids. The germline V and J ends were trimmed by 5 bases and 0 bases, with 16 bases remaining between them. CDR3 protein: CSVRLSAQANTGELFF. The CDR3 nucleotides are TGCAGCGTTAGGCTTAGCGCCCAAGCGAACACCGGGGAGCTGTTTTTT.

The chain is built from TRBV27 and TRBJ2-7; 9 bases line up with TRBD1. The CDR3 covers 15 residues. The germline V gene has CDR1 MNHEY and CDR2 SMNVEV (reference sequence). J gave up 4 bases and V 4 bases, and 8 bases lay outside the gene matches. This CDR3 is CASSYPGTGTYEQYF. CDR3 coding DNA: TGTGCCAGCAGTTACCCCGGGACAGGGACATACGAGCAGTACTTC.

There are a few counts of this clone. V usage is TRBV29-1 and J usage is TRBJ2-1, with D perhaps matching TRBD2 (6 bases). The CDR3 spans 16 residues. The germline V and J ends were trimmed by 0 bases and 7 bases, with 19 bases remaining between them. Germline V gene sequence: CDR1 SQVTM, CDR2 ANQGSEA. CDR3 nucleotide sequence: TGCAGCGTTGAAGATCTCCCCGGGAGCGTGGGGAATGAGCAGTTCTTC. Encoded protein: CSVEDLPGSVGNEQFF.

The V gene is TRBV4-3, the J gene TRBJ2-5; no firm D call. CDR1 is LGHNA and CDR2 is YSLEER in the germline V gene. This CDR3 region has 15 residues. V was clipped by 0 bases and J by 8 bases, with 16 bases between them. The CDR3 sequence: CASSQDRWAPATQYF. CDR3 DNA: TGCGCCAGCAGCCAAGATCGGTGGGCCCCAGCTACCCAGTACTTC.

A few counts support this clone. The chain combines TRBV11-2 with TRBJ1-1; unclear D gene. CDR3 size: 14 residues. Germline V CDR1 and CDR2: SGHAT, FQNNGV. V lost 5 bases to trimming and J lost 1 base, with 11 bases between them. The CDR3 reads CASSPHDKNTEAFF. The CDR3 DNA follows: TGTGCCAGCAGCCCACATGACAAGAACACTGAAGCTTTCTTT.

This clone turned up a few times. The V call is TRBV2, the J call TRBJ1-2; D ambiguous. The CDR3 covers 14 residues. Germline-derived CDR1 and CDR2 are SNHLY and FYNNEI. Between the trimmed V and J ends, which lost 0 bases and 2 bases, there was a span of 7 bases. The CDR3 protein is CASSEATENYGYTF. DNA of the CDR3: TGTGCCAGCAGTGAAGCGACGGAAAACTATGGCTACACCTTC.

The rearrangement joins TRBV6-1 to TRBJ2-5; tentative D call: TRBD1 (6 bases). Per germline, CDR1 MNHNS and CDR2 SASEGT. The CDR3 spans 13 residues. V lost 6 bases, J lost 5 bases, and 13 bases lay in between. In DNA, the CDR3 is TGTGCCAGCAGCGCATCTAGGGGGGAGACCCAGTACTTC. Its protein product is CASSASRGETQYF.

This clone was seen a few times. The J gene is TRBJ1-1, the V gene TRBV25-1; no reliable D call. V gave up 1 base and J gave up 1 base, with 7 bases separating them. This CDR3 contains 14 residues. CDR1 and CDR2 from the germline V gene are MGHDK and SYGVNS. The CDR3 loop is CASSESVGNTEAFF. CDR3 nucleotides: TGTGCCAGCAGTGAATCGGTCGGGAACACTGAAGCTTTCTTT.

This clone showed up just a few times. V is TRBV29-1 and J is TRBJ2-5, with 9 bases identical to TRBD2. V lost 7 bases, J lost 0 bases, and 6 bases stayed unmatched. CDR3 length: 14 residues. In germline, CDR1 is SQVTM, CDR2 ANQGSEA. Here the CDR3 DNA reads TGCAGCGGCGTAGCGGGAGATCACCAAGAGACCCAGTACTTC. Translating gives CSGVAGDHQETQYF.

The chain couples TRBV14 to TRBJ2-1; perhaps TRBD1 as D (6 bases). The CDR3 loop spans 15 amino acids. Germline CDR1 is SGHDN and CDR2 is FVKESK. V was trimmed by 0 bases and J by 6 bases, leaving 12 bases between them. DNA of the CDR3: TGTGCCAGCAGCCAAGAGGACAGTCCCGCCAATGAGCAGTTCTTC. This sequence encodes CASSQEDSPANEQFF.

The table lists this clone with a few counts. The J gene is TRBJ2-1, the V gene TRBV29-1; 8 bases line up with TRBD1. This CDR3 region has 11 residues. The germline V gene encodes CDR1 SQVTM and CDR2 ANQGSEA. V lost 7 bases, J lost 9 bases, and 5 bases stayed unmatched. CDR3 DNA sequence: TGCAGCGCCAAACAGGGGGGTGAGCAGTTCTTC. It specifies CSAKQGGEQFF.

This clone was counted between two and nine times. The chain recombines TRBV30 with TRBJ2-1; D ambiguous. V dropped 4 bases and J dropped 8 bases, with 0 bases sitting between them. CDR3 length equals 8 residues. The germline CDR1 and CDR2 sequences are GTSNPN and SVGIG (reference sequence). The CDR3 spells CAWNEQFF. DNA for the CDR3: TGTGCCTGGAATGAGCAGTTCTTC.

In this sample, this clone turned up a few times. The V and J genes are TRBV29-1 and TRBJ2-2, with TRBD1 identical over 7 bases. The ends lost 7 bases at V and 6 bases at J; junction bases unmatched: 14. Germline assignment: CDR1 SQVTM and CDR2 ANQGSEA. CDR3 length: 15 amino acids. The CDR3 nucleotides are TGCAGCGCTCACATTTTTAATACAGGGGCCGGGGAGCTGTTTTTT. Translation gives CSAHIFNTGAGELFF.

This chain connects TRBV25-1 to TRBJ2-6; D gene unclear. This CDR3 has 12 amino acids. CDR1 and CDR2 from the germline V gene are MGHDK and SYGVNS. Trimming cost V 3 bases and J 9 bases, with 6 bases left between them. In DNA, the CDR3 is TGTGCCAGCAGTGAGAACGGCAACGTCCTGACTTTC. Protein product: CASSENGNVLTF.

This clone was detected a few times. J is TRBJ2-7 and V is TRBV2; a possible D gene is TRBD1 (6 bases). The CDR3 extends over 14 amino acids. CDR1 is SNHLY and CDR2 is FYNNEI in the germline V gene. The V end was cut by 4 bases, the J end by 7 bases, with 17 bases between. DNA of the CDR3: TGTGCCAGCAGTGGGACCCAGGGGCTACCAGAGCAGTACTTC. This sequence encodes CASSGTQGLPEQYF.